This TCR beta chain was sequenced during a study of cytomegalovirus exposure and HLA in healthy donors. Study in general: Out of about 410 genotyped donors, less than 85% belonged to the Caucasian-associated ancestry cluster.

Germline CDR1 reads MDHEN; CDR2 reads SYDVKM. Germline trimming cut 2 bases from V and 5 bases from J; bases unmatched to any gene: 11. This CDR3 comprises 19 residues. As concerns this clone: Its target is unknown.

Use of 60 Vbeta and 13 Jbeta primers characterized the PCR. Method: immunoSEQ multiplex PCR; TCRdb's copy keeps in-frame clones and lacks some. The sample includes 60,000 to 85,000 clones, about 78% seen only once; the top ten take 1.6%. Study-wide results and limits: In a later analysis, HLA-associated beta chains showed higher expansion and lower generation probabilities than comparable chains.

The sequenced material came from PBMCs. The chain recombines TRBV28 with TRBJ2-5; 16 bases match TRBD2. The sequence was collected from a man aged 35 to 55 in good health and CMV-seronegative. The CDR3 protein is CASSLLGTSGRAEEETQYF. In nucleotides, the CDR3 is TGTGCCAGCAGTTTACTCGGGACTAGCGGGAGGGCCGAGGAGGAGACCCAGTACTTC. The variable domain in full, completed from reference TRBV28 and TRBJ2-5, reads DVKVTQSSRYLVKRTGEKVFLECVQDMDHENMFWYRQDPGLGLRLIYFSYDVKMKEKGDIPEGYSVSREKKERFSLILESASTNQTSMYLCASSLLGTSGRAEEETQYFGPGTRLLVL.